The 19 T cell receptor beta chains given below trace back to one sample, sequenced in a study of blood T cells in healthy people across ages. Then a second PCR, running about 6 to 12 cycles, was carried out with a sample-barcoded 5' primer and a J-beta primer mix. Each CDR3 protein gets one entry after TCRdb re-called the 5' RACE reads with MiXCR. Of about 570,000 distinct CDR3 sequences listed, about 27% are singletons. The same data also went into a second study, on T cells of mothers and their children.

The sequenced sample was blood. The receptors were sampled from a boy aged 2-9 years in good health.

This clonotype was seen a few times. The chain has TRBV27 and TRBJ1-5; D ambiguous. Looked up from germline, CDR1 is MNHEY and CDR2 is SMNVEV (reference sequence). The CDR3 length is 10 residues. The V and J ends lost 9 bases and 3 bases respectively, with 3 bases between them. The DNA for the CDR3 is TGTGCCAGGAACAATCAGCCCCAGCATTTT. This translates into CARNNQPQHF.

In this sample, this clonotype turned up many times. The chain joins TRBV12-3 or TRBV12-4 to TRBJ1-5, with D unresolved. The CDR3 has 12 amino acids. The V end lost 6 bases, the J end lost 6 bases, and 9 bases lay between the germline ends. The DNA for the CDR3 is TGTGCCAGCAGCCCCCATGGTCAGCCCCAGCATTTT. Translating it yields CASSPHGQPQHF.

The chain recombines TRBV5-5 with TRBJ1-4; D is perhaps TRBD1 (6 bases). CDR1 and CDR2 from the germline V gene are SGHKS and YYEKEE (reference sequence). The CDR3 covers 14 residues. V shed 3 bases and J shed 5 bases, with 11 bases lying between them. CDR3 DNA: TGTGCCAGCAGCTCCGGACAGACAAATGAAAAACTGTTTTTT. Translation gives CASSSGQTNEKLFF.

The chain employs TRBV20-1 and TRBJ2-7; TRBD2 aligns across 11 bases. Germline CDR1 reads DFQATT; CDR2 reads SNEGSKA (reference sequence). V was pared by 4 bases and J by 0 bases, with 5 bases of the junction left unmatched. CDR3 length: 15 residues. The CDR3 DNA reads as TGCAGTGCTATCTCGGGACTAGCGGTCTCCTACGAGCAGTACTTC. This gives the protein CSAISGLAVSYEQYF.

This chain uses TRBV7-3 with TRBJ2-2; the match to TRBD2 covers 12 bases. CDR1 SGHTA and CDR2 FQGTGA come from the germline V gene. The CDR3 spans 16 residues. J lost 6 bases, V lost 3 bases, and 5 bases had no gene match. CDR3 in amino acids: CASSLLGTSGPGELFF. CDR3 nucleotides: TGTGCCAGCAGCTTGCTTGGGACTAGCGGGCCCGGGGAGCTGTTTTTT.

V and J are TRBV5-1 and TRBJ1-4; a possible D gene is TRBD1 (5 bases). Germline V CDR1 and CDR2: SGHRS, YFSETQ. CDR3 length: 15 amino acids. V gave up 3 bases and J gave up 0 bases, with 9 bases separating them. CDR3 residues: CASSSGSATNEKLFF. CDR3 nucleotides: TGCGCCAGCAGCTCAGGGAGTGCAACTAATGAAAAACTGTTTTTT.

This chain joins TRBV7-9 and TRBJ1-4, with 7 bases lining up with TRBD1. CDR1 SEHNR and CDR2 FQNEAQ come from the germline V gene (reference sequence). The J segment lost 10 bases and the V segment lost 6 bases, leaving 11 bases of the junction unmatched. This CDR3 spans 14 amino acids. CDR3 in amino acids: CASSSDRAIGKLFF. CDR3 DNA: TGTGCCAGCAGTTCTGACAGGGCGATCGGAAAACTGTTTTTT.

This clonotype has only a few counts. The chain has TRBV7-9 and TRBJ2-7, with D perhaps TRBD2 (6 bases). CDR1 SEHNR and CDR2 FQNEAQ come from the germline V gene (reference sequence). The CDR3 sequence is 17 residues long. V dropped 0 bases and J dropped 3 bases, with 18 bases sitting between them. This chain's CDR3 is CASSLAPGEGPFYEQYF. The CDR3 DNA reads TGTGCCAGCAGCTTAGCGCCGGGGGAAGGGCCCTTCTACGAGCAGTACTTC.

This clonotype has more than one count but fewer than ten. V and J are TRBV5-4 and TRBJ2-5, with a tentative D call TRBD2 (6 bases). The end of the DNA is better explained by TRBJ2-1, so the J call may be wrong. This CDR3 has 12 amino acids. CDR1 is SGHNT and CDR2 is YYREEE in the germline V gene (reference sequence). Written as DNA, the CDR3 is TGTGCCAGCAGCCGGGAGTCCAATGAGCAGTTCTTC. Translation: CASSRESNEQFF.

Remarks on this clonotype: Just one base apart from a much larger clone, this may be a read error. This CDR3 is CASRYKSNQPQHF. The CDR3 coding sequence is TGTGCCAGCAGGTATAAGAGCAATCAGCCCCAGCATTTT. The V call is TRBV6-2 or TRBV6-3, the J call TRBJ1-5; D is ambiguous. Germline values: CDR1 MNHEY, CDR2 SVGEGT. Between the trimmed V and J ends, which lost 6 bases and 1 base, there was a span of 7 bases. The CDR3 totals 13 residues.

This clonotype has only a few counts. The chain is built from TRBV6-6 and TRBJ2-5, with TRBD2 identical over 10 bases. J was trimmed by 0 bases and V by 7 bases; bases with no gene match: 5. Germline V gene sequence: CDR1 MNHNY, CDR2 SVGAGI (reference sequence). CDR3 length equals 15 residues. The CDR3, as DNA: TGTGCCAGCACCCGACTAGCGGGCTACCAAGAGACCCAGTACTTC. Encoded protein: CASTRLAGYQETQYF.

This rearrangement joins TRBV10-3 to TRBJ2-7, with TRBD2 identical over 7 bases. In germline, CDR1 is ENHRY, CDR2 SYGVKD. The junction had 14 bases not matched to a gene; V was cut back by 4 bases and J by 5 bases. The CDR3 covers 16 residues. CDR3 nucleotides: TGTGCCATCAGTGCCAGGAAGACTAGCAATGGCGACGAGCAGTACTTC. Its translation is CAISARKTSNGDEQYF.

There are a few counts of this clonotype. The rearrangement uses TRBV7-2 and TRBJ2-3; no reliable D call. V was clipped by 3 bases and J by 2 bases, with 12 bases between them. CDR1 and CDR2 from the germline V gene are SGHTA and FQGNSA. CDR3 length: 15 residues. The CDR3 coding sequence is TGTGCCAGCAGCTTCAAAGGGCCCCTCACAGATACGCAGTATTTT. This sequence encodes CASSFKGPLTDTQYF. The full variable domain, in which reference TRBV7-2 and TRBJ2-3 provide the parts outside the CDR3, is GAGVSQSPSNKVTEKGKDVELRCDPISGHTALYWYRQSLGQGLEFLIYFQGNSAPDKSGLPSDRFSAERTGGSVSTLTIQRTQQEDSAVYLCASSFKGPLTDTQYFGPGTRLTVL.

The chain joins TRBV29-1 to TRBJ2-5; D uncertain. The assigned J gene may be wrong: the sequence end matches TRBJ2-7 better. Germline CDR1 reads SQVTM; CDR2 reads ANQGSEA. The CDR3 extends over 12 amino acids. The CDR3 sequence is CSVRTIGYEQYF. The CDR3 DNA follows: TGCAGCGTCCGGACGATCGGTTACGAGCAGTACTTC.

V gene TRBV20-1 combines with J gene TRBJ2-5; D unresolved. The J call could be wrong; TRBJ2-7 is a better fit for the DNA end. Germline-derived CDR1 and CDR2 are DFQATT and SNEGSKA (reference sequence). The CDR3 extends over 17 amino acids. Here the CDR3 reads CSARDPSEVYHNYEQYF. CDR3 sequence (DNA): TGCAGTGCTAGAGATCCCTCAGAAGTCTACCACAACTACGAGCAGTACTTC.

The sample holds a few counts of this clonotype. CDR3 in amino acids: CASGLELTEAFF. CDR3 bases: TGTGCTAGTGGTTTGGAACTCACTGAAGCTTTCTTT. The chain combines TRBV12-5 with TRBJ1-1; D is uncertain. The CDR3 covers 12 residues. Trimming pared 1 base from V and 4 bases from J, leaving 4 bases between. Looked up from germline, CDR1 is LGHNT and CDR2 is FRNRAP.

This clonotype occurred a few times. The V and J genes are TRBV2 and TRBJ2-7; D is undetermined. The CDR3 is made up of 14 amino acids. V lost 1 base to trimming and J lost 0 bases, with 7 bases between them. Germline loops: CDR1 SNHLY, CDR2 FYNNEI. The CDR3 here is CASSEELSSYEQYF. The DNA for the CDR3 is TGTGCCAGCAGTGAAGAGCTCAGCTCCTACGAGCAGTACTTC.

The chain combines TRBV3-1 with TRBJ2-5, with TRBD1 identical over 9 bases. With V trimmed by 5 bases and J by 5 bases, 12 bases remained unmatched. There are 16 residues in the CDR3. From germline, CDR1 is LGHDT and CDR2 YNNKEL (reference sequence). This CDR3 reads CASSYPGTGRLETQYF. CDR3 nucleotides: TGTGCCAGCAGCTACCCCGGGACAGGGAGGTTGGAGACCCAGTACTTC.

The chain joins TRBV2 to TRBJ2-5, with 12 bases lining up with TRBD2. CDR1 and CDR2 from the germline V gene are SNHLY and FYNNEI. After removal of 10 bases from V and 5 bases from J, the junction contained 8 bases not matched to a gene. The CDR3 is made up of 14 amino acids. The DNA of the CDR3 is TGTGCCATTCCGACTAGCGGGAGCCGGGAGACCCAGTACTTC. Translated: CAIPTSGSRETQYF.